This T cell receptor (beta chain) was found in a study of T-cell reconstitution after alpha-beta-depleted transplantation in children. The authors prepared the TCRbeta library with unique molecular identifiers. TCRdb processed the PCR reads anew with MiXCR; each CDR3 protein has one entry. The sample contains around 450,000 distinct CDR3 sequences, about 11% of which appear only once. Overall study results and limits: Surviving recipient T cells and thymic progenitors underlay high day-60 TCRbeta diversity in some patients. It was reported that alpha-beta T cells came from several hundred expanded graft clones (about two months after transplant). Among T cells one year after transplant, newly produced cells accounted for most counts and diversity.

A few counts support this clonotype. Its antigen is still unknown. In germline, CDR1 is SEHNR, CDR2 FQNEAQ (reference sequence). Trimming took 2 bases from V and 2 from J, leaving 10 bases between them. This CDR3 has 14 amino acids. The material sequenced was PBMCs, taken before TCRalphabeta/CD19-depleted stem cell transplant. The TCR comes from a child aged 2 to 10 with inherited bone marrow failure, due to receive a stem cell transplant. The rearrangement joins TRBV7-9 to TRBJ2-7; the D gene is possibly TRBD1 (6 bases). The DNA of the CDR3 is TGTGCCAGCAGCTTATCGGACAGCGCCTACGAGCAGTACTTC. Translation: CASSLSDSAYEQYF. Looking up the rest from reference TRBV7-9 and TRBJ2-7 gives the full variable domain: DTGVSQNPRHKITKRGQNVTFRCDPISEHNRLYWYRQTLGQGPEFLTYFQNEAQLEKSRLLSDRFSAERPKGSFSTLEIQRTEQGDSAMYLCASSLSDSAYEQYFGPGTRLTVT.